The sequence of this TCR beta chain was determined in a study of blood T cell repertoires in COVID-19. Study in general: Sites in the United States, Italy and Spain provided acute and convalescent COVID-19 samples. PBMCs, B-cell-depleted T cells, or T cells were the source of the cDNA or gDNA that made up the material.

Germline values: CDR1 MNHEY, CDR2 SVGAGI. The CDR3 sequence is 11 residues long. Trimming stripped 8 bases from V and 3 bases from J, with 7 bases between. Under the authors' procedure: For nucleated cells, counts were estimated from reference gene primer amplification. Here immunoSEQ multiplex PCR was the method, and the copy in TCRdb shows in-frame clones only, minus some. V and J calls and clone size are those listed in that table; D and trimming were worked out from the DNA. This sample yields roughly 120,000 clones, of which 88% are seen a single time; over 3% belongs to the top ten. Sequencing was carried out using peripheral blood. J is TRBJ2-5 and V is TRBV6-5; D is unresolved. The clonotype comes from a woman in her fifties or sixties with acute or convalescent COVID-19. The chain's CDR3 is CASDNEETQYF. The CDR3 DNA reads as TGTGCCAGCGACAACGAAGAGACCCAGTACTTC.